This record covers a single T cell receptor beta chain. This clone was recorded a few times. Its antigen specificity is not known. Nothing much larger sits one base from this clone, and base qualities are not available. The CDR3 regions of human TCRbeta chains were analyzed by immunosequencing. The authors' pipeline ran thus. TCRs in the repertoires were compared against a reference library of SARS-CoV-2-specific TCRs that had been generated with the MIRA antigen-specificity platform. Breadth was defined as the fraction of unique TCRs that were SARS-CoV-2-associated, and depth was defined as the fraction of total T cells that were SARS-CoV-2-associated. Using the MIRA data, each spike-specific TCR was assigned both to the spike region to which the TCR was reactive and to a CD4 or CD8 class. Log10-transformed breadth and depth values were compared by one-way ANOVA with Sidak's multiple comparisons tests. The immuneACCESS repertoire file appears here via TCRdb, limited to in-frame rearrangements. These files lack a portion of the clones; in checked studies, under half of the deficit traces to unresolved V genes, and the cause of the others is not known. V and J calls and clone size are copied from that table; D and trimming were computed from the DNA. For this sample there are over 120,000 clones; approximately 90% appear just once. The ten largest clones capture 1.5% to 2% of the sample.

This sample is part of a study of T cell responses to AZD1222 COVID-19 vaccine (dated by TCRdb to the early 2020s). Background for the entire study: AZD1222 recipients with second doses at about 4 weeks or about 12 weeks were pooled, because spike-specific TCR depth and breadth did not differ between schedules. Enrollment into the trials was organized by age into subgroups of 18-55, 56-69 and 70-plus years, and those subgroups contained approximately 150, 30 and 60 TCR-sequenced participants, respectively. TCR sequencing covered 233 trial participants: some 210 given two doses of AZD1222 and approximately 26 given two doses of MenACWY control vaccine. General findings and caveats noted by the study authors: Conclusions about previously exposed vaccinees were limited because only a handful of AZD1222 recipients were SARS-CoV-2 seropositive at baseline. In the small 56-69-year group, the increase in depth fell short of significance, most likely because of low power. Most participants were white British and females outnumbered males, and the authors suggested that clonal diversity may have been underestimated. The vaccine-associated CD4 TCRs covered the entire spike protein, and the dominant responses fell in regions 160-218 and 743-854. Spike-specific TCR breadth and depth rose significantly after two AZD1222 doses compared with day 0 and with MenACWY recipients. Reportedly, close to half of the unique spike-specific TCRs recognized epitopes lying outside the regions that are mutated in the B.1.351 and B.1.1.7 variants. Because no samples from the day 14 peak response were available, repertoires could be characterized only after the peak T cell response.

Reading the label with the study, this specimen's time point is: baseline before first vaccination. The vaccinee samples were drawn from two UK trials, COV001 and COV002, one of which was a single-blind randomized controlled phase 2/3 trial testing AZD1222 (ChAdOx1 nCoV-19) in healthy adults. For TCRbeta chain sequencing, PBMC samples from trial participants were taken at day 0 and at day 28 after the second dose. V loses 3 bases of germline sequence and J loses 2 bases, and the interval between the two ends is 12 bases. CDR1 is given as SGDLS and CDR2 as YYNGEE, both from the germline V gene. The CDR3 goes from the cysteine to the phenylalanine over 15 residues. Only CDR3 DNA is held: 45 bases, read in frame from base 1.

The clonotype was recovered from an adult in good health. Sequencing used peripheral blood, obtained on day 0 of AZD1222 vaccination. Recombination linked TRBV9 to TRBJ1-3; TRBD1 could be the D gene, as 6 bases match. The DNA is TGTGCCAGCAGCGGATGGACAGATCCTGGAAACACCATATATTTT. The encoded protein is CASSGWTDPGNTIYF.